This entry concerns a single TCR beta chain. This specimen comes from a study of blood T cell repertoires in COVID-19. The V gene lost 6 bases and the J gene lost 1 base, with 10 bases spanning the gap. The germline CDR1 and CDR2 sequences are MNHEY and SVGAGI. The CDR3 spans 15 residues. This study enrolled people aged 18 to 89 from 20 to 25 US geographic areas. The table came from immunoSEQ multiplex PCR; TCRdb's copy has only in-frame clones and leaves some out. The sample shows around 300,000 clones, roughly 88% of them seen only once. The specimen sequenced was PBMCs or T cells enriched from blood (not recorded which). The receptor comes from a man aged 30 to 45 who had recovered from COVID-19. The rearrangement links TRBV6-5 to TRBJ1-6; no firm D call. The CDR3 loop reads CASSQFVSYNSPLHF. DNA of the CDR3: TGTGCCAGCAGCCAGTTTGTTTCCTATAATTCACCCCTCCACTTT.